The present TCR beta chain was sequenced within a study of T cells after yellow fever vaccination. In the study overall: Those fractions that held only low numbers of cells were prepared using the SMART-Seq v4 Ultra Low Input RNA kit.

Findings of the study overall: Only a small proportion of the clonotypes turned up in both the CD4 and the CD8 compartments, likely arising from convergent recombination.

Germline assignment: CDR1 KGHDR and CDR2 SFDVKD. Trimming pared 6 bases from V and 3 bases from J, leaving 8 bases between. The CDR3 has 13 residues. The study made its TCR cDNA through 5'RACE template switching. That step introduced a universal primer site along with UMIs. TCRdb itself ran the 5' RACE reads through MiXCR, one entry per CDR3 protein. This sample has a few hundred thousand distinct CDR3 sequences; about 10% occur once, and the top ten carry 3% to 4%. This clonotype appeared a few times. Its antigen is unknown. The chain employs TRBV24-1 and TRBJ1-5, with D uncertain. The clonotype originates from a young man who received the YFV17D yellow fever vaccine. The sample here was CD4+ T cells sorted from PBMCs, taken 5 days after the yellow fever booster vaccination. The CDR3 is CATSLTDNQPQHF. The CDR3 nucleotides read TGTGCCACCAGTTTAACGGACAATCAGCCCCAGCATTTT.